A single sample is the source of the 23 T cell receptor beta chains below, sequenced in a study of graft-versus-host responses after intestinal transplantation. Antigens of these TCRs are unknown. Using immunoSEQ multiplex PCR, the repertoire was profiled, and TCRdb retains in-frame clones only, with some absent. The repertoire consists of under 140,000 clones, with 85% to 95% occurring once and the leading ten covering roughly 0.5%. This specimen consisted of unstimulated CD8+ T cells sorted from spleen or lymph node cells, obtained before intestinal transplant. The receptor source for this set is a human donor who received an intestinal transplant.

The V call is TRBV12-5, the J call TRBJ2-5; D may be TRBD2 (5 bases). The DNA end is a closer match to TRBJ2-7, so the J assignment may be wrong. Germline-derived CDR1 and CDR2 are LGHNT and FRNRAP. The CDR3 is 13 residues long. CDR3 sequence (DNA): TGTGCTACTGGGAGCTGGATGCGCCACGAGCAGTACTTC. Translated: CATGSWMRHEQYF.

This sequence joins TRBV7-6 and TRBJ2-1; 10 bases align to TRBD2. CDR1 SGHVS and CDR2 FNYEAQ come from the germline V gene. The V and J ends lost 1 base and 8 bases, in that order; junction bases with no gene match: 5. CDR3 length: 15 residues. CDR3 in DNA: TGTGCCAGCAGCTTAGAGGCTAGCGGGAGTCATGAGCAGTTCTTC. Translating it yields CASSLEASGSHEQFF.

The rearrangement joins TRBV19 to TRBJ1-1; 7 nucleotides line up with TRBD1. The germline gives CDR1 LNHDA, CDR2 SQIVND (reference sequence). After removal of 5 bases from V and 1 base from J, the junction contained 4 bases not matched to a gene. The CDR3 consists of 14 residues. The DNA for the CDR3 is TGTGCCAGTAGTCGAAGGGGGCGGAACACTGAAGCTTTCTTT. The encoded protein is CASSRRGRNTEAFF.

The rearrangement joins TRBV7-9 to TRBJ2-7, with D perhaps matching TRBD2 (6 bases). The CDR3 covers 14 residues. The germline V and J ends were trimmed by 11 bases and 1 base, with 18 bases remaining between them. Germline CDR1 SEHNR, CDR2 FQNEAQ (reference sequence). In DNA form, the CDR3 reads TGTGCCTCTAATCCGGGGGAGGTTTCCTACGAGCAGTACTTC. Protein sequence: CASNPGEVSYEQYF.

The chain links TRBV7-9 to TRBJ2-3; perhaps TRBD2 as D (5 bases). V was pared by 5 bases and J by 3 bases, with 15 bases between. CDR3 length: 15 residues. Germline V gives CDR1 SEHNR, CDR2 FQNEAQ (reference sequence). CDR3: CASSQHDYQTDTQYF. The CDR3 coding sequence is TGTGCCAGCAGCCAGCACGACTATCAGACAGATACGCAGTATTTT.

DNA of the CDR3: TGTGCCAGCAGCCTAACCGACAGGGTAGACGGCTACACCTTC. Protein sequence: CASSLTDRVDGYTF. This chain joins TRBV7-9 and TRBJ1-2; 7 positions match TRBD1. The CDR3 is 14 residues long. In germline, CDR1 is SEHNR, CDR2 FQNEAQ (reference sequence). V was clipped by 5 bases and J by 8 bases; unmatched bases: 11.

The chain's CDR3 is CASSIKGTSGTARIHEQYF. In DNA form, the CDR3 reads TGTGCCAGTAGTATAAAGGGGACTAGCGGGACCGCCCGGATCCACGAGCAGTACTTC. This chain connects TRBV19 to TRBJ2-7, with 13 bases that match TRBD2. The CDR3 totals 19 residues. Per the germline V gene, CDR1 is LNHDA and CDR2 is SQIVND (reference sequence). V shed 2 bases and J 5 bases; nucleotides not matched to a gene: 15.

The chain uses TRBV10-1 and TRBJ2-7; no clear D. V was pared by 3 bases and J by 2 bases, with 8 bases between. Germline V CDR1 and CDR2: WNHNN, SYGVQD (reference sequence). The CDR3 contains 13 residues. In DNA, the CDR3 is TGCGCCAGCAGTGATCCAGGTCCCTACGAGCAGTACTTC. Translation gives CASSDPGPYEQYF.

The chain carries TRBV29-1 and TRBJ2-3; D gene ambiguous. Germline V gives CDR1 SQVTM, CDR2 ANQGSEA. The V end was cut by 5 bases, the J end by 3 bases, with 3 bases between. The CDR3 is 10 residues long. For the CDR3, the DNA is TGCAGCGTTCATACAGATACGCAGTATTTT. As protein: CSVHTDTQYF.

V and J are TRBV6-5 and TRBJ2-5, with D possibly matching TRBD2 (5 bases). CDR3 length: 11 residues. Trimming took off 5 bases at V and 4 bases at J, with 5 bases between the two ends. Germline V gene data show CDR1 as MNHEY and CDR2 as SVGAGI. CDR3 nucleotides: TGTGCCAGCAGTCGGGGAGAGACCCAGTACTTC. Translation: CASSRGETQYF.

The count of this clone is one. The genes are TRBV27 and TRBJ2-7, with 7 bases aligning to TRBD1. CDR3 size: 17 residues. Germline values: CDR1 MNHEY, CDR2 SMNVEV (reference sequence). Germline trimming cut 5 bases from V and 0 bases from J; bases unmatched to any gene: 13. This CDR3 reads CASSTLTRDSRSYEQYF. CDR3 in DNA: TGTGCCAGCAGTACCTTAACCCGGGACAGCCGCTCCTACGAGCAGTACTTC.

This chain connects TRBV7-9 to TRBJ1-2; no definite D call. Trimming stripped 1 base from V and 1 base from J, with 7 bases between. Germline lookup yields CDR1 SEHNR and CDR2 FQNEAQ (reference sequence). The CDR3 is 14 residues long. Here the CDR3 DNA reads TGTGCCAGCAGCTTAGTTCCGGGTAACTATGGCTACACCTTC. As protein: CASSLVPGNYGYTF.

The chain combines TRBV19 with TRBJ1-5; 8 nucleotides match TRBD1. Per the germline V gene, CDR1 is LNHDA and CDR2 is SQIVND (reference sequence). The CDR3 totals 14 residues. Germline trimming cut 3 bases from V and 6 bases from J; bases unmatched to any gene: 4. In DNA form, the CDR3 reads TGTGCCAGTAGTATGCAGGGGGCGGGTCAGCCCCAGCATTTT. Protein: CASSMQGAGQPQHF. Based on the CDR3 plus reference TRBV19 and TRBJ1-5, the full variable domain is DGGITQSPKYLFRKEGQNVTLSCEQNLNHDAMYWYRQDPGQGLRLIYYSQIVNDFQKGDIAEGYSVSREKKESFPLTVTSAQKNPTAFYLCASSMQGAGQPQHFGDGTRLSIL.

The CDR3 reads CSAYSNYEQYF. The CDR3 DNA follows: TGCAGTGCCTACAGTAATTACGAGCAGTACTTC. The rearrangement links TRBV20-1 to TRBJ2-7; no firm D call. V was trimmed by 6 bases and J by 4 bases, leaving 10 bases between them. The germline CDR1 and CDR2 sequences are DFQATT and SNEGSKA (reference sequence). The CDR3 has 11 residues.

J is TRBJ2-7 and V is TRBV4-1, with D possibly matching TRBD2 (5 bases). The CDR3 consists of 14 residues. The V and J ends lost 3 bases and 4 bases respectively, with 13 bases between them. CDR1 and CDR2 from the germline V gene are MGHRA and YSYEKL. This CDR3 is CASSHAGMGYEQYF. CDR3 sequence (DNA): TGCGCCAGCAGCCACGCGGGTATGGGATACGAGCAGTACTTC.

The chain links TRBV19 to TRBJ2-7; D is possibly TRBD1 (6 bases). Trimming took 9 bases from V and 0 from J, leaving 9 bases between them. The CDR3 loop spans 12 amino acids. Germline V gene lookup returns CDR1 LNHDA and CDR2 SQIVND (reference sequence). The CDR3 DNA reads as TGTGCCAGACCAGGGGCCTCCTACGAGCAGTACTTC. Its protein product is CARPGASYEQYF. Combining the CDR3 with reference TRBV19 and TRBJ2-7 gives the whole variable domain DGGITQSPKYLFRKEGQNVTLSCEQNLNHDAMYWYRQDPGQGLRLIYYSQIVNDFQKGDIAEGYSVSREKKESFPLTVTSAQKNPTAFYLCARPGASYEQYFGPGTRLTVT.

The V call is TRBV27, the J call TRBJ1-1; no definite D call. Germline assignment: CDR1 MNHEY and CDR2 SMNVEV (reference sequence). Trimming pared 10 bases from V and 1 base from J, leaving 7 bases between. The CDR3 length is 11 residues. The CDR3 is CATRGNTEAFF. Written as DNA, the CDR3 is TGTGCCACCCGAGGGAACACTGAAGCTTTCTTT.

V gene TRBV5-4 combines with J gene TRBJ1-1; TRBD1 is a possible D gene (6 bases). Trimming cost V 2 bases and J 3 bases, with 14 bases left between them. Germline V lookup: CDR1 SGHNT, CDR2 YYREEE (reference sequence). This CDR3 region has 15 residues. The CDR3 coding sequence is TGTGCCAGCAGCTTTATCGGGGGCCGGCACACTGAAGCTTTCTTT. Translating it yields CASSFIGGRHTEAFF.

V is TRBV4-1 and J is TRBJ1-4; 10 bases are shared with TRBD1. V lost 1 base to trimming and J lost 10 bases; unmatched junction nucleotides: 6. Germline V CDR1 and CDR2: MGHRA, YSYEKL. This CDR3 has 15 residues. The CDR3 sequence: CASSQGRDRGGKLFF. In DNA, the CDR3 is TGCGCCAGCAGCCAAGGCCGGGACAGGGGTGGAAAACTGTTTTTT.

The CDR3 protein is CASTFGGSIQYF. As DNA, the CDR3 is TGCGCCAGCACCTTTGGGGGTAGCATTCAGTACTTC. The rearrangement uses TRBV10-2 and TRBJ2-4; D may match TRBD1 or TRBD2 (5 bases each). The CDR3 is 12 amino acids. Looked up from germline, CDR1 is WSHSY and CDR2 is SAAADI. V was shortened by 7 bases and J by 9 bases, with 13 bases between the two germline ends.

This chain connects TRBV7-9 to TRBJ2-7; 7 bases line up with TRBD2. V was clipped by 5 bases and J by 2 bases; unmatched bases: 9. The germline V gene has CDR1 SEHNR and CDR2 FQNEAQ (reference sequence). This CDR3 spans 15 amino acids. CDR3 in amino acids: CASSPRSGKPYEQYF. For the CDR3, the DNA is TGTGCCAGCAGCCCTAGAAGCGGGAAACCCTACGAGCAGTACTTC.

The CDR3 loop reads CASSYSQSGGYTF. For the CDR3, the DNA is TGTGCCAGCAGTTACTCTCAATCGGGTGGCTACACCTTC. The J gene is TRBJ1-2, the V gene TRBV6-6; D not certain. This CDR3 is 13 amino acids long. Per germline, CDR1 MNHNY and CDR2 SVGAGI (reference sequence). V dropped 0 bases and J dropped 7 bases, with 9 bases sitting between them.

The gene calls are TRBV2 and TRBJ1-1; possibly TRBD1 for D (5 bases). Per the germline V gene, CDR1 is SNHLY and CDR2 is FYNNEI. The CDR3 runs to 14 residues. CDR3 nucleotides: TGTGCGGGTGGGGCCAAGGGGTTGAACACTGAAGCTTTCTTT. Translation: CAGGAKGLNTEAFF.